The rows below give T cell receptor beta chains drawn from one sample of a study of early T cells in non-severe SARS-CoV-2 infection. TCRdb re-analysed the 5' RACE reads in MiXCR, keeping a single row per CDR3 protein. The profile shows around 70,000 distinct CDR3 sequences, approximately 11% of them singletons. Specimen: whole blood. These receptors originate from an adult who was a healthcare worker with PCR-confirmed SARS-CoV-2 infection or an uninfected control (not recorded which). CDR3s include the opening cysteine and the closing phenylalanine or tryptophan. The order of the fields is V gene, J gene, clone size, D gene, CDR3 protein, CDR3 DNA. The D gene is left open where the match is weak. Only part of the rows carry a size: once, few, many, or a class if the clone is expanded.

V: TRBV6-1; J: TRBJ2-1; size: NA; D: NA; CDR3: CASLRASYNEQFF; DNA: TGTGCCAGCCTCAGGGCTTCCTACAATGAGCAGTTCTTC
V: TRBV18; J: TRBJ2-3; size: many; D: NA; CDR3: CASSPPTRTDTQYF; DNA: TGTGCCAGCTCACCACCGACCAGGACGGATACGCAGTATTTT
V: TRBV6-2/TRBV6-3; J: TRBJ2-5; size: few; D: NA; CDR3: CASSYTETQYF; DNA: TGTGCCAGCAGTTACACAGAGACCCAGTACTTC
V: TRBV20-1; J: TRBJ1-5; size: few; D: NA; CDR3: CSARDYDNQPQHF; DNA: TGCAGTGCTAGAGACTACGACAATCAGCCCCAGCATTTT
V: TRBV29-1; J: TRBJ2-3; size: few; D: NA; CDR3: CSVEVDNRALSDTQYF; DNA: TGCAGCGTTGAAGTCGATAACAGGGCATTGTCGGATACGCAGTATTTT
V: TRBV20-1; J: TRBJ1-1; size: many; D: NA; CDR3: CSAPRVGEDEAFF; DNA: TGCAGTGCACCGCGGGTCGGGGAAGATGAAGCTTTCTTT
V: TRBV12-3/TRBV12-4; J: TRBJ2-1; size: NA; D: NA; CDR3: CASSSSTSNEQFF; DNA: TGTGCCAGCAGTTCCTCCACTTCCAATGAGCAGTTCTTC
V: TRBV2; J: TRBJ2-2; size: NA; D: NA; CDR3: CASSERTGRPGELFF; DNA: TGTGCCAGCAGTGAAAGAACAGGGAGACCCGGGGAGCTGTTTTTT
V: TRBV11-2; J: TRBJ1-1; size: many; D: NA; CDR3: CASSLESWTEAFF; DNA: TGTGCCAGCAGCTTAGAATCGTGGACTGAAGCTTTCTTT
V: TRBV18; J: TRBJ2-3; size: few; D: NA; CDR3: CASSPPTGWFSTQYF; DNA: TGTGCCAGCTCACCACCGACAGGTTGGTTCAGTACGCAGTATTTT
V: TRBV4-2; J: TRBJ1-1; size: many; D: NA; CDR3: CASSQEQGLTEAFF; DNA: TGTGCCAGCAGCCAAGAGCAGGGCCTCACTGAAGCTTTCTTT
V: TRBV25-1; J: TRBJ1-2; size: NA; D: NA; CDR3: CASSVRVGDGYTF; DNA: TGTGCCAGCAGTGTTCGGGTAGGGGATGGCTACACCTTC
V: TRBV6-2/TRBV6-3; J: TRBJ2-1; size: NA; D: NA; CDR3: CASRTTGSSYNEQFF; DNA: TGTGCCAGCCGAACCACAGGGAGCTCCTACAATGAGCAGTTCTTC
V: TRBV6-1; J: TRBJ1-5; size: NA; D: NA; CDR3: CASSDQGYQPQHF; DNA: TGTGCCAGCAGTGACCAGGGGTATCAGCCCCAGCATTTT
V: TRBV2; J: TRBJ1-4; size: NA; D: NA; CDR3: CASTIQGRKLFF; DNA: TGTGCCAGCACTATACAGGGAAGAAAACTGTTTTTT